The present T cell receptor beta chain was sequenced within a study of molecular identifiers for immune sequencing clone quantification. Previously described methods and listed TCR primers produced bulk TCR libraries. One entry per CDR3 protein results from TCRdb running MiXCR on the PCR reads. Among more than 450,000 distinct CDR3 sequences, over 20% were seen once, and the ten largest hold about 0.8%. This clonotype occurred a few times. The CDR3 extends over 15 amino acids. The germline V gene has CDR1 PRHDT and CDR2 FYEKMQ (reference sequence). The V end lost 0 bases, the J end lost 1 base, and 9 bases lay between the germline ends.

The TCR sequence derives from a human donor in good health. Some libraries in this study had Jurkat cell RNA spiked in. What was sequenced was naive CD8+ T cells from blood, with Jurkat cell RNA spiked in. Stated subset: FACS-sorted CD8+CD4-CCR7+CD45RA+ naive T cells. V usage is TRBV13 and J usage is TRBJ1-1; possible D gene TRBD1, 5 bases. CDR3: CASSLGRQRNTEAFF. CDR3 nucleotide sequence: TGTGCCAGCAGCTTAGGCCGACAGAGGAACACTGAAGCTTTCTTT.